The clone carrying this T cell receptor beta chain was detected a few times. Its antigen remains unknown. For naive CD8 T cells, sorting used the CD8+CD4-CCR7+CD45RA+ phenotype. This record belongs to a study of molecular identifiers for immune sequencing clone quantification. Study-wide results and caveats: In naive cells, clones above 20 RNA copies held under 1% of molecules, whereas in effector cells they held over 98%.

The CDR3 sequence is 15 residues long. The germline V gene has CDR1 SEHNR and CDR2 FQNEAQ (reference sequence). V shed 1 base, J shed 5 bases, and the junction held 4 bases outside the gene matches. Bulk TCR library preparation followed previously described methods with listed TCR primers. MiXCR, applied by TCRdb to the PCR reads, yields one record per CDR3 protein. The sample lists approximately 500,000 distinct CDR3 sequences; about a quarter were seen once. This clonotype was obtained from a human donor in good health. Some libraries in this study had Jurkat cell RNA spiked in. Sequencing used naive CD8+ T cells from blood, with Jurkat cell RNA spiked in. Described subset: FACS-sorted CD8+CD4-CCR7+CD45RA+ naive T cells. J is TRBJ2-2 and V is TRBV7-9, with 7 bases fitting TRBD1. The CDR3 DNA follows: TGTGCCAGCAGCTTAGACAGGGGTTATACCGGGGAGCTGTTTTTT. Translated, it gives CASSLDRGYTGELFF.